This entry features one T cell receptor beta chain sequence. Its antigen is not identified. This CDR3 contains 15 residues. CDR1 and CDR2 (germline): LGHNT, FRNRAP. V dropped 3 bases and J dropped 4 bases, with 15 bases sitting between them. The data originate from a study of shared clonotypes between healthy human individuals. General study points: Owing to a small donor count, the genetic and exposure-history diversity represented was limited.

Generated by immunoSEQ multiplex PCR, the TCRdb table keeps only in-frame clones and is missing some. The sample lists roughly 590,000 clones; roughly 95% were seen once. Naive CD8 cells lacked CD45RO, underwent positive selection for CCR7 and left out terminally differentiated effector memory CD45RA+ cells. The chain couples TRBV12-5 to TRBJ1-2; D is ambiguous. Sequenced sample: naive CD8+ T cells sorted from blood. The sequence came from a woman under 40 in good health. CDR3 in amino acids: CASGLEGNSPYGYTF. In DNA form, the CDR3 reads TGTGCTAGTGGTTTAGAAGGGAATTCCCCCTATGGCTACACCTTC.